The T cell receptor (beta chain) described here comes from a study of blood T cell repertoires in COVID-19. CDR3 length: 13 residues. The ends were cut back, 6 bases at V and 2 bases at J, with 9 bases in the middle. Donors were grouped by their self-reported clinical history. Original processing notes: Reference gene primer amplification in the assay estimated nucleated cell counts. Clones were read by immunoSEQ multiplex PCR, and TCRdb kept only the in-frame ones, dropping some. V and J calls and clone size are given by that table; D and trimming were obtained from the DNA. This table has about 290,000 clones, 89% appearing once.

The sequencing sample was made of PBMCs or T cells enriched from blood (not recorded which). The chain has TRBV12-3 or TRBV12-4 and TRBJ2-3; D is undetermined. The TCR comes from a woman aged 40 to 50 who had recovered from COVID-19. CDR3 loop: CASSSSFTDTQYF. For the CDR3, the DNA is TGTGCCAGCAGCTCCTCCTTCACAGATACGCAGTATTTT.